The 27 T cell receptor beta chains in this list originate from one sample, sequenced in a study of molecular identifiers for immune sequencing clone quantification. MiXCR, run by TCRdb on the PCR reads, gives a single entry per CDR3 protein. The sample has around 100,000 distinct CDR3 sequences, roughly a third seen once. The source material was naive CD8+ T cells from blood, with Jurkat cell RNA spiked in. Subset reported: FACS-sorted CD8+CD4-CCR7+CD45RA+ naive T cells. The receptors come from a human donor in good health. Some libraries in this study had Jurkat cell RNA spiked in.

This clonotype has a count of ten or more. This chain joins TRBV7-3 and TRBJ1-1, with D unresolved. Germline CDR1 and CDR2: SGHTA and FQGTGA. The CDR3 consists of 14 residues. Trimming took off 1 base at V and 1 base at J, with 7 bases between the two ends. CDR3: CASSLIAGNTEAFF. The CDR3 nucleotides read TGTGCCAGCAGCTTAATTGCAGGGAACACTGAAGCTTTCTTT.

The chain employs TRBV24-1 and TRBJ1-1; the D is unclear. This CDR3 has 14 residues. Germline CDR1 is KGHDR and CDR2 is SFDVKD. The V end was cut by 2 bases, the J end by 3 bases, with 9 bases between. Here the CDR3 reads CATSDSQRDTEAFF. DNA of the CDR3: TGTGCCACCAGTGATTCCCAGAGGGACACTGAAGCTTTCTTT.

The CDR3 sequence: CASSQAGTSNSPLHF. CDR3 DNA: TGTGCCAGCAGCCAAGCCGGGACATCTAATTCACCCCTCCACTTT. The chain links TRBV7-9 to TRBJ1-6; D is possibly TRBD1 (6 bases). V lost 5 bases and J lost 6, with 14 bases in between. Per germline, CDR1 SEHNR and CDR2 FQNEAQ (reference sequence). CDR3 length: 15 amino acids.

Comment on this clonotype: A much larger clone sits a single nucleotide away, making a read error possible. This chain joins TRBV7-2 and TRBJ1-5; TRBD1 aligns across 7 bases. This CDR3 has 15 amino acids. Germline V gene lookup returns CDR1 SGHTA and CDR2 FQGNSA. V dropped 5 bases and J dropped 7; count of bases not matched to a gene: 11. The CDR3 sequence: CASSPGTALKQPQHF. The DNA of the CDR3 is TGTGCCAGCAGCCCAGGGACAGCCCTAAAGCAGCCCCAGCATTTT.

This clonotype has just one count. The chain recombines TRBV13 with TRBJ2-3; D might be TRBD1 (5 bases). V was trimmed by 5 bases and J by 2 bases, leaving 14 bases between them. CDR3 length equals 15 residues. The germline CDR1 and CDR2 sequences are PRHDT and FYEKMQ (reference sequence). This chain's CDR3 is CASSAQDTSTDTQYF. Here the CDR3 DNA reads TGTGCCAGCAGCGCCCAGGACACATCCACAGATACGCAGTATTTT.

The rearrangement uses TRBV27 and TRBJ2-7; 12 bases fit TRBD2. V lost 5 bases, J lost 3 bases, and 8 bases stayed unmatched. The germline gives CDR1 MNHEY, CDR2 SMNVEV (reference sequence). This CDR3 has 16 amino acids. DNA of the CDR3: TGTGCCAGCAGTCCCCGACTAGCGGGAGTAGTCTACGAGCAGTACTTC. This encodes CASSPRLAGVVYEQYF.

In DNA form, the CDR3 reads TGCGCCAGCAGTGCGACCGGGGAGCTGTTTTTT. This encodes CASSATGELFF. The V and J genes are TRBV10-2 and TRBJ2-2; D is uncertain. The V gene lost 4 bases and the J gene lost 5 bases, with 2 bases spanning the gap. CDR1 and CDR2 (germline): WSHSY, SAAADI. The CDR3 runs to 11 residues.

This clonotype was seen repeatedly, ten times or more. The V call is TRBV9, the J call TRBJ2-2; D ambiguous. The CDR3 covers 13 residues. CDR1 and CDR2 (germline): SGDLS, YYNGEE. Trimming removed 4 bases from V and 5 bases from J, with 9 bases in between. The CDR3 sequence: CASSLEPTGELFF. The CDR3 nucleotides are TGTGCCAGCAGCCTCGAGCCAACCGGGGAGCTGTTTTTT. Variable domain in full (rest from reference TRBV9 and TRBJ2-2): DSGVTQTPKHLITATGQRVTLRCSPRSGDLSVYWYQQSLDQGLQFLIQYYNGEERAKGNILERFSAQQFPDLHSELNLSSLELGDSALYFCASSLEPTGELFFGEGSRLTVL.

This clonotype has a handful of counts. The J gene is TRBJ1-1, the V gene TRBV13; possible D gene TRBD1, 5 bases. The CDR3 runs to 14 residues. Germline V gene lookup returns CDR1 PRHDT and CDR2 FYEKMQ (reference sequence). The ends were cut back, 3 bases at V and 10 bases at J, with 18 bases in the middle. Written as DNA, the CDR3 is TGTGCCAGCAGCTTTCTTCAGGGAGCGGGTTTAGCTTTCTTT. Its protein product is CASSFLQGAGLAFF.

Concerning this clonotype: Since a much larger clone is just one base distant, this may be a read error. V gene TRBV28 combines with J gene TRBJ2-7; 7 positions agree with TRBD2. Germline CDR1 is MDHEN and CDR2 is SYDVKM. Trimming took 5 bases from V and 3 from J; bases not matched to a gene: 13. CDR3 size: 16 residues. The CDR3 DNA follows: TGTGCCAGCAGTGCCCTAGCTAGCGGCGGTTTCTACGAGCAGTACTTC. Translating it yields CASSALASGGFYEQYF.

This clonotype was observed a few times. This may be a read error, as it is one base from a much larger clone. This chain uses TRBV5-1 with TRBJ1-5, with D unresolved. Germline CDR1 is SGHRS and CDR2 is YFSETQ. V was cut by 0 bases and J by 7 bases, with 14 bases left in between. CDR3 length equals 15 residues. CDR3 nucleotides: TGCGCCAGCAGCTTGGCGCCCGGGTCTGGCCAGCCCCAGCATTTT. This gives the protein CASSLAPGSGQPQHF.

There are a few counts of this clonotype. Possible read error: a much larger clone is one base away. This chain joins TRBV28 and TRBJ2-5; D perhaps matches TRBD2 (6 bases). This CDR3 is built from 14 residues. Between the trimmed V and J ends, which lost 6 bases and 1 base, there was a span of 12 bases. Looked up from germline, CDR1 is MDHEN and CDR2 is SYDVKM. This CDR3 reads CASRLGSGQETQYF. The CDR3 region has the DNA TGTGCCAGCAGATTAGGTAGCGGCCAAGAGACCCAGTACTTC.

The chain uses TRBV25-1 and TRBJ1-4; D not resolved. The germline CDR1 and CDR2 sequences are MGHDK and SYGVNS. The CDR3 length is 17 residues. V was trimmed by 1 base and J by 10 bases, leaving 22 bases between them. DNA for the CDR3: TGTGCCAGCAGTGAATCTTCCCTCGGCCAAGGCTTTGGAAAACTGTTTTTT. Amino acids: CASSESSLGQGFGKLFF.

This clonotype was observed at least ten times. The chain links TRBV20-1 to TRBJ1-5; unclear D gene. CDR3 length: 13 amino acids. Looked up from germline, CDR1 is DFQATT and CDR2 is SNEGSKA (reference sequence). Trimming left V 0 bases short and J 2 bases short, with 5 bases between. The CDR3 reads CSAREQGNQPQHF. CDR3 sequence (DNA): TGCAGTGCTAGAGAGCAGGGCAATCAGCCCCAGCATTTT.

On this clonotype: A much larger clone sits a single nucleotide away, making a read error possible. No conserved phenylalanine or tryptophan ends this CDR3, so it is likely a read error. This sequence joins TRBV7-2 and TRBJ1-6; 7 positions agree with TRBD1. With V trimmed by 1 base and J by 1 base, 4 bases remained unmatched. Germline values: CDR1 SGHTA, CDR2 FQGNSA. This CDR3 is built from 17 residues. This CDR3 is CASSLEGAVSYNSPLHI. The CDR3 nucleotides read TGTGCCAGCAGCTTAGAGGGGGCAGTTTCCTATAATTCACCCCTCCACATT.

The V call is TRBV4-2, the J call TRBJ1-1; maybe TRBD1 (5 bases). Trimming pared 0 bases from V and 0 bases from J, leaving 20 bases between. CDR3 size: 19 residues. Per germline, CDR1 LGHNA and CDR2 YNFKEQ. The DNA of the CDR3 is TGTGCCAGCAGCCAAGATGGGAGGGGTCCGGAAAACATGAACACTGAAGCTTTCTTT. Its protein product is CASSQDGRGPENMNTEAFF.

With regard to this clonotype: The conserved phenylalanine or tryptophan normally closing the CDR3 is absent here, so this likely arose from a read error. The V call is TRBV4-1, the J call TRBJ2-5; D call uncertain. The CDR3 is made up of 15 amino acids. The V gene lost 4 bases and the J gene lost 0 bases, with 12 bases spanning the gap. Germline V gene lookup returns CDR1 MGHRA and CDR2 YSYEKL. As DNA, the CDR3 is TGCGCCAGCAGCCCGCCCCGGCCGAACCAAGAGACCCAGTACATC. Its protein is CASSPPRPNQETQYI.

This clonotype was detected many times. The rearrangement joins TRBV7-8 to TRBJ2-3, with 12 positions matching TRBD2. CDR1 and CDR2 (germline): SGHVS, FQNEAQ. This CDR3 has 19 residues. The V segment lost 5 bases and the J segment 2 bases; nucleotides outside the gene matches: 14. CDR3 region: CASSLRGLAGGSNTDTQYF. The CDR3 DNA follows: TGTGCCAGCAGCCTCCGTGGTCTAGCGGGAGGGTCGAACACAGATACGCAGTATTTT. Filled out from reference TRBV7-8 and TRBJ2-3, the complete variable domain reads GAGVSQSPRYKVAKRGQDVALRCDPISGHVSLFWYQQALGQGPEFLTYFQNEAQLDKSGLPSDRFFAERPEGSVSTLKIQRTQQEDSAVYLCASSLRGLAGGSNTDTQYFGPGTRLTVL.

This clonotype showed up just a few times. The rearrangement links TRBV19 to TRBJ2-3; D uncertain. This CDR3 has 11 residues. Germline V gives CDR1 LNHDA, CDR2 SQIVND (reference sequence). The V end was cut by 3 bases, the J end by 9 bases, with 7 bases between. DNA for the CDR3: TGTGCCAGTAGTATCCTTGGCACGCAGTATTTT. Translated: CASSILGTQYF.

This clonotype was observed a few times. The V and J genes are TRBV12-3 or TRBV12-4 and TRBJ2-7; D is perhaps TRBD1 (5 bases). Trimming left V 3 bases short and J 5 bases short, with 8 bases between. The CDR3 sequence is 12 residues long. CDR3 sequence (DNA): TGTGCCAGCAGTTTCATAGGGGACGAGCAGTACTTC. Encoded protein: CASSFIGDEQYF.

This clonotype was picked up a small number of times. This sequence joins TRBV27 and TRBJ2-7, with 7 bases matching TRBD2. J gave up 3 bases and V 4 bases, and 6 bases lay outside the gene matches. Germline CDR1 MNHEY, CDR2 SMNVEV (reference sequence). The CDR3 extends over 14 amino acids. The DNA for the CDR3 is TGTGCCAGCAGTTGGAGTAGCGGGCTCTACGAGCAGTACTTC. The encoded protein is CASSWSSGLYEQYF.

In its sample, this clonotype was seen a few times. The gene calls are TRBV13 and TRBJ1-1; no clear D gene. Trimming removed 5 bases from V and 11 bases from J, with 18 bases in between. Germline CDR1 PRHDT, CDR2 FYEKMQ (reference sequence). The CDR3 totals 13 residues. For the CDR3, the DNA is TGTGCCAGCAGCCTAGAAAACCCGCCATGGGCTTTCTTT. It yields the protein CASSLENPPWAFF.

In its sample, this clonotype was seen a few times. The chain is built from TRBV4-2 and TRBJ2-1, with 7 bases matching TRBD1. The V gene's germline CDR1 is LGHNA and CDR2 YNFKEQ. With 0 bases clipped from V and 10 bases from J, the junction kept 3 bases outside the gene matches. This CDR3 is 13 amino acids long. The CDR3 protein is CASSQDRGPEQFF. CDR3 sequence (DNA): TGTGCCAGCAGCCAAGATAGGGGGCCCGAGCAGTTCTTC.

The J gene is TRBJ2-2, the V gene TRBV7-3; D unresolved. V dropped 4 bases and J dropped 8 bases, with 8 bases sitting between them. The CDR3 loop spans 12 amino acids. CDR1 is SGHTA, CDR2 FQGTGA, per germline. CDR3 sequence reads: CASSSVAGELFF. For the CDR3, the DNA is TGTGCCAGCAGCTCGGTAGCTGGGGAGCTGTTTTTT.

This clonotype was seen more than once but under ten times. The rearrangement links TRBV2 to TRBJ1-6; no clear D. Germline V CDR1 and CDR2: SNHLY, FYNNEI. This CDR3 contains 13 residues. The ends were cut back, 10 bases at V and 6 bases at J, with 13 bases in the middle. The CDR3 region is CAKQAVVNSPLHF. The CDR3, as DNA: TGTGCCAAGCAAGCGGTCGTTAATTCACCCCTCCACTTT.

Comment on this clonotype: The junction departs from germline at one end; a sequencing error may be responsible. This chain uses TRBV12-3 or TRBV12-4 with TRBJ2-4; 13 nucleotides match TRBD2. The CDR3 contains 15 residues. The chain's CDR3 is CASSGLAGAINIQYF. As DNA, the CDR3 is TGTGCCAGCAGCGGACTAGCGGGAGCCATAAACATTCAGTACTTC.

Details on this clonotype: This may be a read error: a much more frequent sequence differs by one nucleotide. No conserved phenylalanine or tryptophan is present at the end of the CDR3, so a read error is the likely explanation. The CDR3 DNA reads as TGCAGTGCTAGTTCAACCACCGGGGAGCTGTTTTAT. This encodes CSASSTTGELFY. The V gene is TRBV20-1, the J gene TRBJ2-2; D is ambiguous. V lost 3 bases, J lost 4 bases, and 6 bases lay in between. This CDR3 region has 12 residues. In germline, CDR1 is DFQATT, CDR2 SNEGSKA (reference sequence).